This T cell receptor (beta chain) was found in a study of blood T cell repertoires in COVID-19. As for the study in general: The samples span acute and convalescent COVID-19 from the United States, Italy and Spain. T cells, B-cell-depleted T cells, or PBMCs supplied cDNA or gDNA.

This clone was observed a handful of times. In the original analysis: Nucleated cell number was recorded as an estimate derived from reference gene primer amplification. Produced via immunoSEQ multiplex PCR; TCRdb's table is partial and in-frame only. The V and J calls and clone size were taken over from that table, and D and trimming were inferred from the DNA. The data show 20,000 to 30,000 clones, approximately 87% seen once. In germline, CDR1 is MNHEY, CDR2 SVGEGT. V gave up 6 bases and J gave up 0 bases; unmatched junction bases: 10. The CDR3 loop spans 18 amino acids. This sequence was found in a human donor with active COVID-19. The donor label of this sample is uncertain. V usage is TRBV6-2 or TRBV6-3 and J usage is TRBJ1-6; 8 nucleotides match TRBD1. Sequenced: peripheral blood. Written as DNA, the CDR3 is TGTGCCAGCAGCCCTCAGGGACAGGCAAGCTCCTATAATTCACCCCTCCACTTT. Protein product: CASSPQGQASSYNSPLHF.